This T cell receptor beta chain derives from a study of vaccination and CD4 T cells after COVID-19. Across the study: Sampling that followed vaccination took place a median around 70 days after dose two, within a range of 14 to 241.

Relative to its sample, this clonotype is large (0.1 to 1%). Its target is not known. Treatment denoted: roughly ten-day PBMC culture with coronavirus spike peptide pools or control peptides (ViraFEST assay). CDR3 length: 15 amino acids. In germline, CDR1 is GTSNPN, CDR2 SVGIG (reference sequence). With 2 bases removed from V and 5 bases from J, the gap between germline ends came to 13 bases. Sequenced with the Oncomine TCR Beta short-read assay was DNA taken from cultured CD4+ T cells. TCRdb redid the calling of the PCR reads with MiXCR, one entry per CDR3 protein. The sample carries about 10,000 distinct CDR3 sequences, about 45% recorded once.

The clonotype comes from a human donor who had recovered from COVID-19. Sequenced material: CD4+ T cells from blood, cultured in vitro. The rearrangement joins TRBV30 to TRBJ1-6, with D uncertain. CDR3 in amino acids: CAWSPVRVNNSPLHF. Here the CDR3 DNA reads TGTGCCTGGAGTCCTGTCCGGGTTAATAATTCACCCCTCCACTTT.